This T cell receptor (beta chain) was documented in a study of T cell clonotyping in hematopoietic cell transplantation. The repertoire was sequenced with immunoSEQ multiplex PCR; TCRdb's copy has only in-frame clones and lacks some. Here the sample spans about 6,000 clones, 60% to 80% being singletons. The CDR3 runs to 13 residues. The ends lost 4 bases at V and 2 bases at J; junction bases unmatched: 2. Germline V lookup: CDR1 SNHLY, CDR2 FYNNEI. In this sample, this clone turned up a few times. Its antigen is not known. Overall study results and limits: After transplant, recipient diversity fell while pathologically expanded clonotypes grew through day 180. Without cell sorting, CD4 versus CD8 contributions remain unresolved. Graft donor and pretransplant recipient Inverse Simpson Index values predicted broader posttransplant TCR diversity.

The chain couples TRBV2 to TRBJ2-7, with 7 nucleotides matching TRBD1. This clonotype originated in a male patient between 65 and 85 years old who had an allogeneic stem cell transplant from an unrelated donor, so T cells may come from the graft donor. Some clones in this sample may be carry-over from other donors' samples. The starting material was peripheral blood mononuclear cells, obtained 180 days after allogeneic stem cell transplant. CDR3 loop: CASSGDRTYEQYF. The CDR3 DNA is TGTGCCAGCAGTGGGGACAGAACCTACGAGCAGTACTTC.